This record looks at one T cell receptor beta chain sequence and its context. The data stem from a study of blood T cell repertoires in COVID-19. About the study: Whether acute or convalescent, the COVID-19 samples came from the United States, Italy and Spain. The analysed material was cDNA or gDNA that came from T cells, B-cell-depleted T cells, or PBMCs.

Original data processing: Reference gene primer amplification yielded estimated nucleated cell counts. Measured with immunoSEQ multiplex PCR; TCRdb has only the in-frame clones, and not every one. The V and J calls and clone size were taken over from that table, and D and trimming were inferred from the DNA. The table shows fewer than 300,000 clones, with over 80% occurring only once. Sequences were obtained from peripheral blood. The TCR sequence derives from a woman in her thirties or forties who had recovered from COVID-19.

The CDR3 DNA sequence: TGTGCCAGCACCTCCGGTGATTCACCCCTCCACTTT. Its protein product is CASTSGDSPLHF. J is TRBJ1-6 and V is TRBV3-1 (or the pseudogene TRBV3-2), with unresolved D. Trimming cost V 7 bases and J 8 bases, with 9 bases left between them. The CDR3 loop spans 12 amino acids. The germline gives CDR1 LGHDT, CDR2 YNNKEL (reference sequence).